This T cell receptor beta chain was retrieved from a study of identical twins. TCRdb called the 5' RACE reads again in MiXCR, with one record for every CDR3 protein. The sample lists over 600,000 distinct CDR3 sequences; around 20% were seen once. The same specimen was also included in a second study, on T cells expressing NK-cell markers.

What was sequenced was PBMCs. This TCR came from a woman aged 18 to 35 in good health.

CDR3 bases: TGCGCCAGCAGCTTGTTGGACGGCCACACTGAAGCTTTCTTT. It encodes CASSLLDGHTEAFF. This sequence joins TRBV5-1 and TRBJ1-1, with D unresolved. Trimming removed 1 base from V and 3 bases from J, with 10 bases in between. In germline, CDR1 is SGHRS, CDR2 YFSETQ. This CDR3 is built from 14 residues. The whole variable domain, filled in from reference TRBV5-1 and TRBJ1-1, reads KAGVTQTPRYLIKTRGQQVTLSCSPISGHRSVSWYQQTPGQGLQFLFEYFSETQRNKGNFPGRFSGRQFSNSRSEMNVSTLELGDSALYLCASSLLDGHTEAFFGQGTRLTVV.